One and the same sample provided the 21 T cell receptor beta chains below, sequenced in a study of siplizumab effects on memory and regulatory T cells. Sequencing used immunoSEQ multiplex PCR; TCRdb keeps in-frame clones, though not all of them. The profile shows 94,000 or so clones, approximately 96% of them singletons. Sequenced sample: naive CD4+ T cells sorted from blood. The origin of the receptors is a human donor in good health.

The chain employs TRBV9 and TRBJ1-3; D is perhaps TRBD1 (6 bases). Germline V gene data show CDR1 as SGDLS and CDR2 as YYNGEE. The CDR3 is made up of 14 amino acids. V was trimmed by 0 bases and J by 4 bases, leaving 8 bases between them. DNA for the CDR3: TGTGCCAGCAGCGTAGTGGACAGCGGAAACACCATATATTTT. Its translation: CASSVVDSGNTIYF.

The chain uses TRBV11-2 and TRBJ2-2; tentatively, D is TRBD1 (6 bases). This CDR3 has 13 residues. Germline V gene sequence: CDR1 SGHAT, CDR2 FQNNGV. Trimming took 7 bases from V and 5 from J, leaving 11 bases between them. The CDR3 here is CASNLRGTGELFF. Written as DNA, the CDR3 is TGTGCCAGCAACCTGAGGGGGACCGGGGAGCTGTTTTTT.

The rearrangement joins TRBV7-9 to TRBJ2-1; TRBD2 aligns across 9 bases. This CDR3 contains 14 residues. The trim removed 4 bases at V and 6 bases at J, leaving 4 bases unmatched. The germline V gene has CDR1 SEHNR and CDR2 FQNEAQ (reference sequence). The CDR3, as DNA: TGTGCCAGCAGCTATAGCGGGGGCCTCAATGAGCAGTTCTTC. Translation gives CASSYSGGLNEQFF.

The J gene is TRBJ1-1, the V gene TRBV6-1; no reliable D call. Trimming removed 6 bases at V and 3 bases at J, with 14 bases between. The CDR3 has 14 amino acids. Looked up from germline, CDR1 is MNHNS and CDR2 is SASEGT. The CDR3 is CASRAQPIDTEAFF. The CDR3 DNA reads as TGTGCCAGCAGAGCACAGCCTATCGACACTGAAGCTTTCTTT.

The chain links TRBV10-3 to TRBJ2-3; no reliable D call. This CDR3 is 12 amino acids long. The germline V gene has CDR1 ENHRY and CDR2 SYGVKD. V was trimmed by 7 bases and J by 0 bases, leaving 5 bases between them. As DNA, the CDR3 is TGTGCCATCAAAGAGAGCACAGATACGCAGTATTTT. Its protein is CAIKESTDTQYF.

This sequence joins TRBV7-2 and TRBJ2-1, with D perhaps being TRBD1 or TRBD2 (6 bases each). This CDR3 is 16 amino acids long. Germline CDR1 is SGHTA and CDR2 is FQGNSA. Trimming shortened V by 5 bases and J by 1 base, and 15 bases separated the two germline ends. CDR3 region: CASSRGGGVSYNEQFF. The CDR3 DNA reads as TGTGCCAGCAGCCGAGGAGGGGGAGTTTCCTACAATGAGCAGTTCTTC.

V usage is TRBV7-9 and J usage is TRBJ2-5; the D call may be TRBD1 or TRBD2 (5 bases each). This CDR3 region has 16 residues. Germline V CDR1 and CDR2: SEHNR, FQNEAQ (reference sequence). V dropped 10 bases and J dropped 5 bases, with 26 bases sitting between them. The CDR3 is CATLTGTLDLKETQYF. In DNA, the CDR3 is TGTGCCACCCTTACCGGGACCCTAGATCTAAAGGAGACCCAGTACTTC.

The chain joins TRBV7-9 to TRBJ2-7; 10 positions agree with TRBD2. There are 15 residues in the CDR3. Germline V gene sequence: CDR1 SEHNR, CDR2 FQNEAQ (reference sequence). V dropped 5 bases and J dropped 4; count of bases not matched to a gene: 8. The CDR3 sequence is CASSPRTSGVYEQYF. The DNA for the CDR3 is TGTGCCAGCAGCCCGAGGACTAGCGGCGTTTACGAGCAGTACTTC.

V and J are TRBV9 and TRBJ1-5; D gene uncertain. The V end was cut by 4 bases, the J end by 3 bases, with 11 bases between. The CDR3 contains 14 residues. The germline gives CDR1 SGDLS, CDR2 YYNGEE. CDR3 in amino acids: CASSPGLINQPQHF. The CDR3 DNA reads TGTGCCAGCAGCCCCGGACTGATCAATCAGCCCCAGCATTTT.

DNA of the CDR3: TGTGCCAGCAGCATCCCCGGGACAGGGAGCTACACCTTC. This sequence encodes CASSIPGTGSYTF. The V and J genes are TRBV5-6 and TRBJ1-2; 9 nucleotides agree with TRBD1. The germline gives CDR1 SGHDT, CDR2 YYEEEE. V lost 4 bases, J lost 9 bases, and 7 bases stayed unmatched. This CDR3 is built from 13 residues. The whole variable domain, remainder taken from reference TRBV5-6 and TRBJ1-2, is DAGVTQSPTHLIKTRGQQVTLRCSPKSGHDTVSWYQQALGQGPQFIFQYYEEEERQRGNFPDRFSGHQFPNYSSELNVNALLLGDSALYLCASSIPGTGSYTFGSGTRLTVV.

The rearrangement joins TRBV7-3 to TRBJ2-3, with 8 bases aligning to TRBD2. Per the germline V gene, CDR1 is SGHTA and CDR2 is FQGTGA. There are 16 residues in the CDR3. V shed 4 bases and J 5 bases; nucleotides not matched to a gene: 11. The CDR3 DNA is TGTGCCAGCAGCTCCCCTTCGGGGGGGTTGGGAGATACGCAGTATTTT. Protein: CASSSPSGGLGDTQYF.

The chain couples TRBV7-6 to TRBJ1-5; D gene unclear. The germline V gene encodes CDR1 SGHVS and CDR2 FNYEAQ. V lost 2 bases and J lost 4, with 3 bases in between. This CDR3 spans 12 amino acids. CDR3 sequence reads: CASSLNNQPQHF. The CDR3 nucleotides read TGTGCCAGCAGCTTAAATAATCAGCCCCAGCATTTT.

The chain is built from TRBV19 and TRBJ2-3, with TRBD1 identical over 9 bases. Germline V lookup: CDR1 LNHDA, CDR2 SQIVND (reference sequence). The V and J ends lost 3 bases and 4 bases, in that order; junction bases with no gene match: 8. The CDR3 consists of 16 residues. CDR3 loop: CASSISGQGGADTQYF. In DNA, the CDR3 is TGTGCCAGTAGTATCTCGGGACAGGGAGGGGCAGATACGCAGTATTTT.

V gene TRBV7-6 combines with J gene TRBJ2-1; D is perhaps TRBD2 (7 bases). The ends were cut back, 4 bases at V and 8 bases at J, with 18 bases in the middle. The CDR3 is 15 residues long. Looked up from germline, CDR1 is SGHVS and CDR2 is FNYEAQ. The CDR3 protein is CASSSRGAASDEQFF. The CDR3 nucleotides read TGTGCCAGCAGCTCACGGGGGGCCGCTTCCGATGAGCAGTTCTTC. Full variable domain (missing parts from reference TRBV7-6 and TRBJ2-1): GAGVSQSPRYKVTKRGQDVALRCDPISGHVSLYWYRQALGQGPEFLTYFNYEAQQDKSGLPNDRFSAERPEGSISTLTIQRTEQRDSAMYRCASSSRGAASDEQFFGPGTRLTVL.

The chain couples TRBV7-9 to TRBJ1-5, with D unclear. CDR1 is SEHNR, CDR2 FQNEAQ, per germline (reference sequence). The CDR3 is 14 amino acids. V was cut by 5 bases and J by 0 bases, with 8 bases left in between. The CDR3 protein is CASSPRFSNQPQHF. The CDR3 nucleotides read TGTGCCAGCAGCCCCAGATTTAGCAATCAGCCCCAGCATTTT.

This CDR3 reads CASSLDRDEQYF. The CDR3 DNA sequence: TGTGCCAGCAGCTTAGATAGGGACGAGCAGTACTTC. The chain is built from TRBV5-6 and TRBJ2-5; no clear D gene. The last part of the DNA fits TRBJ2-7 better; the J call may be wrong. Germline V gene data show CDR1 as SGHDT and CDR2 as YYEEEE. CDR3 length equals 12 residues.

This clone was seen a single time. V is TRBV5-1 and J is TRBJ1-1; no firm D call. Germline values: CDR1 SGHRS, CDR2 YFSETQ. This CDR3 has 13 residues. V lost 5 bases and J lost 5, with 13 bases in between. The CDR3: CASRWAGATEAFF. The CDR3, as DNA: TGCGCCAGCAGGTGGGCAGGAGCGACTGAAGCTTTCTTT.

In DNA form, the CDR3 reads TGTGCCAGCAGAACAGGGGAAAAACTGTTTTTT. Protein sequence: CASRTGEKLFF. This chain connects TRBV28 to TRBJ1-4, with D perhaps matching TRBD1 (6 bases). Deletions cut 6 bases from V and 8 bases from J, with 7 bases between. CDR3 size: 11 residues. Germline V gene data show CDR1 as MDHEN and CDR2 as SYDVKM.

V usage is TRBV5-1 and J usage is TRBJ1-3; D is ambiguous. CDR1 is SGHRS and CDR2 is YFSETQ in the germline V gene. Deletions cut 5 bases from V and 0 bases from J, with 6 bases between. The CDR3 runs 13 residues. The CDR3 spells CASRVSSGNTIYF. The CDR3 coding sequence is TGCGCCAGCAGGGTCTCCTCTGGAAACACCATATATTTT.

In DNA form, the CDR3 reads TGTGCCTGGAGTGTGGTGCTTAAACCTTACAATGAGCAGTTCTTC. As protein: CAWSVVLKPYNEQFF. The J gene is TRBJ2-1, the V gene TRBV30; no reliable D call. The CDR3 consists of 15 residues. The V end was cut by 0 bases, the J end by 4 bases, with 13 bases between. Germline CDR1 and CDR2: GTSNPN and SVGIG (reference sequence). The variable domain in full, completed from reference TRBV30 and TRBJ2-1, reads SQTIHQWPATLVQPVGSPLSLECTVEGTSNPNLYWYRQAAGRGLQLLFYSVGIGQISSEVPQNLSASRPQDRQFILSSKKLLLSDSGFYLCAWSVVLKPYNEQFFGPGTRLTVL.

The chain combines TRBV6-6 with TRBJ1-2, with 8 nucleotides matching TRBD1. The CDR3 has 16 residues. The germline V gene has CDR1 MNHNY and CDR2 SVGAGI (reference sequence). The V and J ends lost 5 bases and 2 bases, in that order; junction bases with no gene match: 10. The CDR3 loop reads CASSARDRGNNYGYTF. The CDR3, as DNA: TGTGCCAGCAGTGCCCGAGACAGGGGAAACAACTATGGCTACACCTTC.